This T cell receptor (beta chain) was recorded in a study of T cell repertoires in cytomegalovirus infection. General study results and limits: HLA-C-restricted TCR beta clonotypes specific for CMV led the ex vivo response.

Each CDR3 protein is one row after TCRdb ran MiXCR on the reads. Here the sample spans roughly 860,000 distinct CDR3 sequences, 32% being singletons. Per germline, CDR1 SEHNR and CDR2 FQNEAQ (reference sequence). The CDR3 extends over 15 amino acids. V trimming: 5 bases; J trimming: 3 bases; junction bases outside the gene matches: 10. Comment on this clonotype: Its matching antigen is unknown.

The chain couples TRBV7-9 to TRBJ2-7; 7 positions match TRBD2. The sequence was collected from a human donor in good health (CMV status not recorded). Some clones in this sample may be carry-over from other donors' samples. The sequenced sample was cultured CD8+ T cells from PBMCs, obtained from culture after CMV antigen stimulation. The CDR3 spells CASSGASRGNYEQYF. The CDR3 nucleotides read TGTGCCAGCAGCGGCGCGTCGCGGGGGAACTACGAGCAGTACTTC.